The rows below give T cell receptor beta chains drawn from one sample of a study of T cells after yellow fever vaccination. MiXCR, run by TCRdb on the 5' RACE reads, gives a single entry per CDR3 protein. The sample lists about 320,000 distinct CDR3 sequences, around 4.5% occurring once. Specimen: PBMCs, collected 15 days after the yellow fever booster vaccination. The receptors stem from a man between 18 and 35 years old who received the YFV17D yellow fever vaccine. Each CDR3 is given with its conserved first and last residue. Fields, in order: clone size, J gene, V gene, D gene, CDR3 DNA, CDR3 protein. The D gene is left open where the match is weak. Some rows mark clone size as missing; the rest say once, few, many or name a class of expanded clone.

few | TRBJ2-7 | TRBV2 | NA | TGTGCCACCGTGGACCGGGAATCCTTCTACGAGCAGTACTTC | CATVDRESFYEQYF
NA | TRBJ2-1 | TRBV20-1 | TRBD2 | TGCAGTGTACCACTAGCGGGGGCGATTTATGAGCAGTTCTTC | CSVPLAGAIYEQFF
NA | TRBJ1-4 | TRBV9 | NA | TGTGCCAGCAGCGCGACAGTTACTAATGAAAAACTGTTTTTT | CASSATVTNEKLFF
NA | TRBJ1-1 | TRBV14 | TRBD1 | TGTGCCAGCAGCCAAGATATAGGGGGCAATCTGAACACTGAAGCTTTCTTT | CASSQDIGGNLNTEAFF
few | TRBJ2-1 | TRBV5-1 | TRBD2 | TGCGCCAGCAGCTTGGGGGCTAGCGGGCCTAACAATGAGCAGTTCTTC | CASSLGASGPNNEQFF
many | TRBJ2-5 | TRBV10-3 | TRBD1 | TGTGCCATCAGCGACAGGGGCCGGGGAGAGACCCAGTACTTC | CAISDRGRGETQYF
many | TRBJ1-2 | TRBV5-1 | TRBD1 | TGCGCCAGCAGGCGGGAGACAGGGGGCCCTGGCTACACCTTC | CASRRETGGPGYTF
many | TRBJ2-2 | TRBV7-3 | NA | TGTGCCAGCAGTACGGACGGCGGGGAGCTGTTTTTT | CASSTDGGELFF
many | TRBJ1-6 | TRBV20-1 | TRBD1 | TGCAGTGCTAGAGATGACAGGGAACATTCACCCCTCCACTTT | CSARDDREHSPLHF
NA | TRBJ2-2 | TRBV20-1 | TRBD1 | TGCAGTGCTAGTCATCCGACAGGGTGGACCGGGGAGCTGTTTTTT | CSASHPTGWTGELFF
many | TRBJ1-1 | TRBV7-9 | NA | TGTGCCAGCTTCAAGGGGGGGATCAACACTGAAGCTTTCTTT | CASFKGGINTEAFF
few | TRBJ2-5 | TRBV7-2 | TRBD2 | TGTGCCAGCAGGCGGGGGGAGGAGACCCAGTACTTC | CASRRGEETQYF
NA | TRBJ2-3 | TRBV7-9 | TRBD2 | TGTGCCAGCAGCCCGGGACTAGCGGGTTCAGGGGATACGCAGTATTTT | CASSPGLAGSGDTQYF
few | TRBJ2-5 | TRBV7-2 | TRBD2 | TGTGCCAGCAGACCCGGGACTAGCGCAGAGACCCAGTACTTC | CASRPGTSAETQYF
few | TRBJ1-1 | TRBV5-1 | NA | TGCGCCAGCAGCTTGGGCGGTAAGATGAACACTGAAGCTTTCTTT | CASSLGGKMNTEAFF
many | TRBJ1-5 | TRBV7-2 | NA | TGTGCCAGCAGCGCCCGGGGGTATAGCAATCAGCCCCAGCATTTT | CASSARGYSNQPQHF
many | TRBJ2-5 | TRBV7-2 | NA | TGTGCCAGCACCCCGTCCCCCGACCGCCGTGAGACCCAGTACTTC | CASTPSPDRRETQYF
many | TRBJ2-7 | TRBV6-6 | NA | TGTGCCAGCAGTTACGTACTAGAAGATAACTACGAGCAGTACTTC | CASSYVLEDNYEQYF
few | TRBJ2-1 | TRBV19 | NA | TGTGCCAGTAGTATCGGGGCTTTCTCCTACAATGAGCAGTTCTTC | CASSIGAFSYNEQFF